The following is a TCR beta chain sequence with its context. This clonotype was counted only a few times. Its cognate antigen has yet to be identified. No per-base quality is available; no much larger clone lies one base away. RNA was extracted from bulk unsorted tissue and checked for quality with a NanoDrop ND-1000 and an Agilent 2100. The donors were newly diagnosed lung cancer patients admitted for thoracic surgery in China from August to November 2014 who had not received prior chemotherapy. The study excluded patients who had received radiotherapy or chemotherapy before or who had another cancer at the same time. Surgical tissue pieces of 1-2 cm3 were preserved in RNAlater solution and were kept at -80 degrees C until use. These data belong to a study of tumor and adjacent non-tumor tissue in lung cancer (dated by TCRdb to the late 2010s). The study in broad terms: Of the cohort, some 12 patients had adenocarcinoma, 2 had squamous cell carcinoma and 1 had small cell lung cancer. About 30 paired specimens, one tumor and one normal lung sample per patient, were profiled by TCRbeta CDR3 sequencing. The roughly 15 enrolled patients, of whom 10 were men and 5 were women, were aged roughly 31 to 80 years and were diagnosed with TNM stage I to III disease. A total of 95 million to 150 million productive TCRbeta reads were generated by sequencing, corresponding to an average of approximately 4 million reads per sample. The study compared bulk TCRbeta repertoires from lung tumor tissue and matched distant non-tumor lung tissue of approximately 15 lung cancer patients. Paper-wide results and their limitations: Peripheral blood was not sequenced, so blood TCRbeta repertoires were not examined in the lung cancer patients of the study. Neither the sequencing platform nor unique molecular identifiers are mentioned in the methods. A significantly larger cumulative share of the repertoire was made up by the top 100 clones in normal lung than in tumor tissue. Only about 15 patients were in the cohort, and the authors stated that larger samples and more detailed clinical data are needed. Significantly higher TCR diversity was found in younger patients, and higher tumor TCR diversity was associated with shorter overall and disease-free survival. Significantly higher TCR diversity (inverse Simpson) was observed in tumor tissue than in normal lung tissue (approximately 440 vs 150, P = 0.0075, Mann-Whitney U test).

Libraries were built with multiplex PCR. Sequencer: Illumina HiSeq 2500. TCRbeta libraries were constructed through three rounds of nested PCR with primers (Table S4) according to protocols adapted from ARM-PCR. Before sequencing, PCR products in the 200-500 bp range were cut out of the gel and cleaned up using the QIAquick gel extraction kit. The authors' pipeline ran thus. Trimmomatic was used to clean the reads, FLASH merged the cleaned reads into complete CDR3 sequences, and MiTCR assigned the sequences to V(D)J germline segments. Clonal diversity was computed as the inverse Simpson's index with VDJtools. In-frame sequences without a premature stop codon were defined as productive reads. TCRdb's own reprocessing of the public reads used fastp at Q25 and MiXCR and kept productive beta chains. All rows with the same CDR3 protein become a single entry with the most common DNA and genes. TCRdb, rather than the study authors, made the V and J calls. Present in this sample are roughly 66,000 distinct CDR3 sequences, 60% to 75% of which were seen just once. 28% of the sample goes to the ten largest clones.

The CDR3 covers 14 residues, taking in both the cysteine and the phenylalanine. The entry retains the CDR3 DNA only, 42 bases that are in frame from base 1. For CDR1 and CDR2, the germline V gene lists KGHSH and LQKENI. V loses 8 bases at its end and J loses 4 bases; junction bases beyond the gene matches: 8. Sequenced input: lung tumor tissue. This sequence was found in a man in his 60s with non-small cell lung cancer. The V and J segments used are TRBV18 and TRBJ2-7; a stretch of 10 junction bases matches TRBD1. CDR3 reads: CASLRQGAKYEQYF. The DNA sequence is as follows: TGTGCCAGCCTCCGACAGGGGGCCAAATACGAGCAGTACTTC. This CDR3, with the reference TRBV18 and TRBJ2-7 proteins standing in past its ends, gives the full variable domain NAGVMQNPRHLVRRRGQEARLRCSPMKGHSHVYWYRQLPEEGLKFMVYLQKENIIDESGMPKERFSAEFPKEGPSILRIQQVVRGDSAAYFCASLRQGAKYEQYFGPGTRLTVT.